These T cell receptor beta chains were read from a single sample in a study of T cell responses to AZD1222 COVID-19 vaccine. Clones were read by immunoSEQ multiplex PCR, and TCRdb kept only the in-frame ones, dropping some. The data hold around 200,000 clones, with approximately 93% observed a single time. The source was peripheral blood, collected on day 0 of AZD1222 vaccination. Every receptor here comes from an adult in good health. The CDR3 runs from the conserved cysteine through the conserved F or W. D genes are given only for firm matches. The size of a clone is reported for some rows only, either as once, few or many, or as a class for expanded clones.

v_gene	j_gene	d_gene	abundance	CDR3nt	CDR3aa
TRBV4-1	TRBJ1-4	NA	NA	TGCGCCAGCAGCCCTTCCTGGACAGCCGATGAAAAACTGTTTTTT	CASSPSWTADEKLFF
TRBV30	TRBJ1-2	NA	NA	TGTGCCTTTTGGAGAGAGATAGGAGCTAACTATGGCTACACCTTC	CAFWREIGANYGYTF
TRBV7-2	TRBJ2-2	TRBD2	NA	TGTGCCAGCAGCTTGGCGGGACTAGCGATCAACACCGGGGAGCTGTTTTTT	CASSLAGLAINTGELFF
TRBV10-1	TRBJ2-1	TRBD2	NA	TGCGCCAGCAGTGCCAGGACTAGCGGGAGGACCTACAATGAGCAGTTCTTC	CASSARTSGRTYNEQFF
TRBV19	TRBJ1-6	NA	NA	TGTGCCAGTAGTCCCCGTGCACGTTCAAATTCACCCCTCCACTTT	CASSPRARSNSPLHF
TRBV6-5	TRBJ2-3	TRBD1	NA	TGTGCCACCTCGGACAGGGGGCGAGGCGATACGCAGTATTTT	CATSDRGRGDTQYF
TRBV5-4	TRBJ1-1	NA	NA	TGTGCCAGCAGCCCCCGCCAGGAGGGCACTGAAGCTTTCTTT	CASSPRQEGTEAFF
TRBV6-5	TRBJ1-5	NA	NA	TGTGCCAGCAGTTACTCCGGTCAGCCCCAGCATTTT	CASSYSGQPQHF
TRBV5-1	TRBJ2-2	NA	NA	TGCGCCAGCAGCTTCTCAGGGTGGAACACCGGGGAGCTGTTTTTT	CASSFSGWNTGELFF
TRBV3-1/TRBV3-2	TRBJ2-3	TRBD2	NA	TGTGCCAGCAGCCAAGATTGGGGGGGATCAATAGATACGCAGTATTTT	CASSQDWGGSIDTQYF
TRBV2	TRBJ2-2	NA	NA	TGTGCCAGCGCCGAGAGGGGTGACGGGGAGCTGTTTTTT	CASAERGDGELFF
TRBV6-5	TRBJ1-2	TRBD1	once	TGTGCCAGCAGTTACTCTGGGACAGGGCATAACTATGGCTACACCTTC	CASSYSGTGHNYGYTF
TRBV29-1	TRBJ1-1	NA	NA	TGCAGCGTTGTTCAGGGGCGAGCCACTGAAGCTTTCTTT	CSVVQGRATEAFF
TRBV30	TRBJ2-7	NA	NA	TGTGCCTGGAACCCATTGCGAGGCTACGAGCAGTACTTC	CAWNPLRGYEQYF
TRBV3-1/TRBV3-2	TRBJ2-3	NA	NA	TGTGCCAGCAGCCACACAGCCGCAGATACGCAGTATTTT	CASSHTAADTQYF
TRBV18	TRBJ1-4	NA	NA	TGTGCCAGCTCACGACGTGGGCAGGAAGGGGCAACTAATGAAAAACTGTTTTTT	CASSRRGQEGATNEKLFF
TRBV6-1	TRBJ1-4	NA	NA	TGTGCCAGCAGTGAAATAGCGGCGGTAGCAACTAATGAAAAACTGTTTTTT	CASSEIAAVATNEKLFF
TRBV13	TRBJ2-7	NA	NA	TGTGCCAGCAGCCTCTCCCAGGTTGGCCGGGGGGAGCAGTACTTC	CASSLSQVGRGEQYF
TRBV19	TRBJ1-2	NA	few	TGTGCCAGTACCCCGGGCGGCAGACCTGATAACTATGGCTACACCTTC	CASTPGGRPDNYGYTF
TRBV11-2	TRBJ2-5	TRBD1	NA	TGTGCCAGCAGCGCAGCCGGGACAGGCCAAGAGACCCAGTACTTC	CASSAAGTGQETQYF
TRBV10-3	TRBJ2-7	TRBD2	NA	TGTGCCATCAGCTATAACCTACTAGCGGAAGGGTACGAGCAGTACTTC	CAISYNLLAEGYEQYF
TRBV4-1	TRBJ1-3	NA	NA	TGCGCCAGCAGCCAACCTCGTCGCTCTGGAAACACCATATATTTT	CASSQPRRSGNTIYF
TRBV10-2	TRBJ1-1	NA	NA	TGCGCCAGCAGTGAGCAGGGGTCAGAGGGCACTGAAGCTTTCTTT	CASSEQGSEGTEAFF
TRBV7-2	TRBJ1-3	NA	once	TGTGCCAGCAGTCTAGGAAACACCATATATTTT	CASSLGNTIYF
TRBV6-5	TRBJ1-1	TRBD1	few	TGTGCCAGCAGTTCGGGCCCCAGGGGGAGGGGCACTGAAGCTTTCTTT	CASSSGPRGRGTEAFF
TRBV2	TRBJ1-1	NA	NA	TGTGCCAGCATCGGGGACACTGAAGCTTTCTTT	CASIGDTEAFF
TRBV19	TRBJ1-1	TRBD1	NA	TGTGCCAGTAGTATGTGGACAGGGAACACTGAAGCTTTCTTT	CASSMWTGNTEAFF
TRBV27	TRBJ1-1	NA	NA	TGTGCCAGCAGTTTAAGAGGGGGTGAAGCTTTCTTT	CASSLRGGEAFF
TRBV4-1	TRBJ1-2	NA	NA	TGCGCCAGCAGCCAAGATTGGATCGGCAGACACTATGGCTACACCTTC	CASSQDWIGRHYGYTF
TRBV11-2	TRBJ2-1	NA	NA	TGTGCCAGCAGTCTTATTTTCTACAATGAGCAGTTCTTC	CASSLIFYNEQFF
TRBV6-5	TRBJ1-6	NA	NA	TGTGCCAGCAGTTGGGGTCTGGGGGCAGGTTCACCCCTCCACTTT	CASSWGLGAGSPLHF
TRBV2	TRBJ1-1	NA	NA	TGTGCCACCCAAGGGGTGCTGAACACTGAAGCTTTCTTT	CATQGVLNTEAFF
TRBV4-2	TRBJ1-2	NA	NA	TGTGCCAGCAGCCAAGATTTGGGGCAGAACTATGGCTACACCTTC	CASSQDLGQNYGYTF
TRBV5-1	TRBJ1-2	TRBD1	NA	TGCGCCAGCAGCTTCCGGGACAGGGAGGGAGGCTACACCTTC	CASSFRDREGGYTF
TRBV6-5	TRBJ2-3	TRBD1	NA	TGTGCCAGCAGTCGGGACAGACCGAATACGCAGTATTTT	CASSRDRPNTQYF
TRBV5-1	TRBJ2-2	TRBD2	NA	TGCGCCAGCAGCTTAAATCCTAGCGGGGCCCTCACCGGGGAGCTGTTTTTT	CASSLNPSGALTGELFF
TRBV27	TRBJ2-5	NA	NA	TGTGCCAGCAGTTTATTAGGCCTGCAGGAGACCCAGTACTTC	CASSLLGLQETQYF
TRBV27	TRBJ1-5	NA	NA	TGTGCCAGCAGTTTACAAGGGAGCAATCAGCCCCAGCATTTT	CASSLQGSNQPQHF
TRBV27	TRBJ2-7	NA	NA	TGTGCCAGCGGGGGGCTAGCGAACGTCTACGAGCAGTACTTC	CASGGLANVYEQYF
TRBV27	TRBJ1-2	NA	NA	TGTGCCAGCAGTTCTAACAGGGAAGGCTACACCTTC	CASSSNREGYTF
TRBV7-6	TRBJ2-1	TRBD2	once	TGTGCCAGCAGCTTAGTGACGGGACTAGCGGACTCCTACAATGAGCAGTTCTTC	CASSLVTGLADSYNEQFF
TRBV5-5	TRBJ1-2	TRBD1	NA	TGTGCCAGCAGTCTGGACAGGACAGGGAGGTATGGCTACACCTTC	CASSLDRTGRYGYTF
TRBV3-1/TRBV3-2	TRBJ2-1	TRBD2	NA	TGTGCCAGCAGCCAAGAGAAACTAGCGGGGTCCTACAATGAGCAGTTCTTC	CASSQEKLAGSYNEQFF
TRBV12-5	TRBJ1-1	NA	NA	TGTGCTAGTGGTTTGGGAAAAGGCCCAGCTTTCTTT	CASGLGKGPAFF
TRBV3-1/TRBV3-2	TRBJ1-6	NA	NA	TGTGCCAGCAGCCAGGATATCGGATTACCCCTCCACTTT	CASSQDIGLPLHF
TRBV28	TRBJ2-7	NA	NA	TGTGCCAGCACAGGCTACCATTACGAGCAGTACTTC	CASTGYHYEQYF
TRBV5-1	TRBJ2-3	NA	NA	TGCGCCAGCAGCTTGGTCGTAACTAGCACAGATACGCAGTATTTT	CASSLVVTSTDTQYF
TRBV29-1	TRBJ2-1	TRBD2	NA	TGCAGCGTTGAAAGGGGACTAGCGGGAGATGTGGGGGGTGAGCAGTTCTTC	CSVERGLAGDVGGEQFF
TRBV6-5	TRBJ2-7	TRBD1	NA	TGTGCCAGCAGTTCTTGGACAGGGGTCGACGAGCAGTACTTC	CASSSWTGVDEQYF
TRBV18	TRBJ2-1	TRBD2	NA	TGTGCCAGCTCGCAAAATAGCGGGAGGGCCCTCTACAATGAGCAGTTCTTC	CASSQNSGRALYNEQFF
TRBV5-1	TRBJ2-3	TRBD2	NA	TGCGCCAGCAGCTTGGGAGTTAGCGGGAGGTCCCGCCGCACAGATACGCAGTATTTT	CASSLGVSGRSRRTDTQYF
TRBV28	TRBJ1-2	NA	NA	TGTGCCAGCAGTTGGGAGGGCGCTAACTATGGCTACACCTTC	CASSWEGANYGYTF
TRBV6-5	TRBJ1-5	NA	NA	TGTGCCAGCAGCCGACAGGCTGATAGGGACCAGCCCCAGCATTTT	CASSRQADRDQPQHF
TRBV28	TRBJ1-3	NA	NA	TGTGCCAGCAAGGGCAACACCATATATTTT	CASKGNTIYF
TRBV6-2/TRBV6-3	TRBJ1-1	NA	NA	TGTGCCAGCAGCTCCCCACGGTGGGGCACTGAAGCTTTCTTT	CASSSPRWGTEAFF
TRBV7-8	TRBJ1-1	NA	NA	TGTGCCAGCAGCCGCGATGGGAAGAGCACTGAAGCTTTCTTT	CASSRDGKSTEAFF
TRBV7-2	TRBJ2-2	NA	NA	TGTGCCAGCAGGAGACGGACTAACCACACCGGGGAGCTGTTTTTT	CASRRRTNHTGELFF
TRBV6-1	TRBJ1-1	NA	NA	TGTGCCAGCAGTGACCACGGATGGGGGTGGCGTACTGAAGCTTTCTTT	CASSDHGWGWRTEAFF
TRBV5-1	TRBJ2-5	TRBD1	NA	TGCGCCAGCAGCTCCAATACCGGGACAGGGGTCGTAAAGACCCAGTACTTC	CASSSNTGTGVVKTQYF